What follows are 11 T cell receptor beta chains derived from one specimen sequenced in a study of glioma-infiltrating T cells. TCR alpha and beta CDR3 regions were amplified from RNA using iRepertoire nested multiplex PCR. TCRdb re-derived calls from the multiplex PCR reads in MiXCR, one entry per CDR3 protein. The table lists tens of thousands of distinct CDR3 sequences, around 23% of them singletons. The sequencing sample was made of glioma tissue, nonneoplastic brain tissue, or PBMCs (not recorded which). These receptors all stem from a human donor with low-grade glioma or glioblastoma, undergoing nonglioma brain surgery, or in good health (not recorded which).

This clonotype was seen many times. The rearrangement uses TRBV12-3 or TRBV12-4 and TRBJ1-2, with D perhaps matching TRBD1 (5 bases). Trimming stripped 5 bases from V and 8 bases from J, with 21 bases between. The CDR3 sequence is 15 residues long. CDR3: CASSPRRGMGGGYTF. The CDR3 coding sequence is TGTGCCAGCAGTCCTCGCCGCGGGATGGGGGGAGGCTACACCTTC.

This chain links TRBV2 with TRBJ2-5; 10 bases are shared with TRBD2. The CDR3 is made up of 15 amino acids. The V and J ends lost 8 bases and 5 bases, in that order; junction bases with no gene match: 11. The germline CDR1 and CDR2 sequences are SNHLY and FYNNEI. As DNA, the CDR3 is TGTGCCAGCCGCCGGGGAGCGGGGGGGCAGGAGACCCAGTACTTC. Protein: CASRRGAGGQETQYF.

The rearrangement joins TRBV19 to TRBJ1-5; 7 positions match TRBD1. The CDR3 totals 14 residues. Trimming cost V 9 bases and J 3 bases; bases outside gene matches: 8. The germline V gene encodes CDR1 LNHDA and CDR2 SQIVND (reference sequence). The DNA of the CDR3 is TGTGCCAGAAGCGACGGACAGGCCAATCAGCCCCAGCATTTT. Translated, it gives CARSDGQANQPQHF. Based on the CDR3 plus reference TRBV19 and TRBJ1-5, the full variable domain is DGGITQSPKYLFRKEGQNVTLSCEQNLNHDAMYWYRQDPGQGLRLIYYSQIVNDFQKGDIAEGYSVSREKKESFPLTVTSAQKNPTAFYLCARSDGQANQPQHFGDGTRLSIL.

This clonotype has at least ten counts. The genes are TRBV25-1 and TRBJ1-1, with D possibly TRBD1 on 5 matching bases. The germline V gene has CDR1 MGHDK and CDR2 SYGVNS. Trimming cost V 3 bases and J 7 bases, with 12 bases left between them. This CDR3 has 13 amino acids. CDR3 amino acids: CASSDGGGFEAFF. CDR3 DNA: TGTGCCAGCAGTGATGGGGGAGGGTTTGAAGCTTTCTTT.

The V gene is TRBV29-1, the J gene TRBJ1-2, with 9 bases aligning to TRBD1. Trimming took 4 bases from V and 8 from J; bases not matched to a gene: 5. The CDR3 consists of 12 residues. Per the germline V gene, CDR1 is SQVTM and CDR2 is ANQGSEA. CDR3: CSVGGQGKGYTF. The CDR3 DNA sequence: TGCAGCGTTGGGGGACAGGGTAAGGGCTACACCTTC.

This clonotype has a count of ten or more. Compared with germline, one end of the junction differs, possibly owing to a read error. The chain couples TRBV6-1 to TRBJ1-3; the D is unclear. Germline CDR1 reads MNHNS; CDR2 reads SASEGT. The CDR3 sequence is 12 residues long. CDR3 nucleotide sequence: TGTGTCAGCACGGGGTCCGGAAACACCATATATTTT. It encodes CVSTGSGNTIYF.

At least ten counts were recorded for this clonotype. The chain recombines TRBV7-2 with TRBJ2-3; no clear D. The V and J ends lost 5 bases and 2 bases respectively, with 8 bases between them. The CDR3 sequence is 13 residues long. Germline loops: CDR1 SGHTA, CDR2 FQGNSA. CDR3 sequence (DNA): TGTGCCAGCAGCAGCCAAATCACAGATACGCAGTATTTT. It encodes CASSSQITDTQYF. The full variable domain, rest sourced from reference TRBV7-2 and TRBJ2-3, is GAGVSQSPSNKVTEKGKDVELRCDPISGHTALYWYRQSLGQGLEFLIYFQGNSAPDKSGLPSDRFSAERTGGSVSTLTIQRTQQEDSAVYLCASSSQITDTQYFGPGTRLTVL.

This clonotype was found many times. The chain couples TRBV27 to TRBJ2-7, with 10 bases matching TRBD2. V lost 6 bases to trimming and J lost 4 bases; unmatched junction nucleotides: 6. Germline values: CDR1 MNHEY, CDR2 SMNVEV (reference sequence). The CDR3 has 14 residues. The CDR3 DNA sequence: TGTGCCAGCAGGCCCCTAGCGGGAGTGTACGAGCAGTACTTC. Translating gives CASRPLAGVYEQYF.

This clonotype showed up many times. The CDR3 sequence: CSARGGDLGLDTQYF. The CDR3 region has the DNA TGCAGTGCTAGAGGGGGGGACTTAGGGCTAGATACGCAGTATTTT. The chain is built from TRBV20-1 and TRBJ2-3; TRBD2 might be the D (6 bases). Per the germline V gene, CDR1 is DFQATT and CDR2 is SNEGSKA (reference sequence). The V end was cut by 1 base, the J end by 5 bases, with 16 bases between. This CDR3 has 15 residues.

The chain carries TRBV5-1 and TRBJ2-5; D unresolved. Germline CDR1 SGHRS, CDR2 YFSETQ. The CDR3 sequence is 15 residues long. Trimming left V 3 bases short and J 2 bases short, with 14 bases between. The CDR3 DNA reads TGCGCCAGCAGCTCGGATACAGCTTGGCAAGAGACCCAGTACTTC. Translation: CASSSDTAWQETQYF.

The chain links TRBV18 to TRBJ2-7; 8 bases are shared with TRBD1. In germline, CDR1 is KGHSH, CDR2 LQKENI. The CDR3 is made up of 15 amino acids. Losses at the gene ends were 3 bases for V and 2 bases for J; bases not matched to a gene: 6. The CDR3 nucleotides read TGTGCCAGCTCACCCCGTGACAGGGGTCCCTACGAGCAGTACTTC. Protein: CASSPRDRGPYEQYF. The full variable domain, with the rest looked up from reference TRBV18 and TRBJ2-7, is NAGVMQNPRHLVRRRGQEARLRCSPMKGHSHVYWYRQLPEEGLKFMVYLQKENIIDESGMPKERFSAEFPKEGPSILRIQQVVRGDSAAYFCASSPRDRGPYEQYFGPGTRLTVT.